One and the same sample provided the 24 T cell receptor beta chains below, sequenced in a study of identifying expanded T cells in peripheral blood. Sequenced by immunoSEQ multiplex PCR; TCRdb stores in-frame clones only, minus some. The sample yields 81,000 or so clones, around 83% seen once. Sequences were obtained from blood. The receptors were sampled from a person between 18 and 75 years old in good health.

This chain connects TRBV10-3 to TRBJ2-7; maybe TRBD2 (6 bases). Germline-derived CDR1 and CDR2 are ENHRY and SYGVKD. Trimming cost V 3 bases and J 7 bases, with 16 bases left between them. This CDR3 spans 14 amino acids. This chain's CDR3 is CAISDSGSSAEQYF. CDR3 DNA sequence: TGTGCCATCAGTGACTCAGGGTCTAGCGCAGAGCAGTACTTC.

V gene TRBV7-6 combines with J gene TRBJ2-7; maybe TRBD1 (6 bases). The V gene's germline CDR1 is SGHVS and CDR2 FNYEAQ. The CDR3 loop spans 15 amino acids. V was trimmed by 5 bases and J by 6 bases, leaving 20 bases between them. The CDR3 is CASSSTTGNLGEQYF. The CDR3 DNA reads as TGTGCCAGCAGCAGTACTACAGGGAACCTTGGCGAGCAGTACTTC.

V is TRBV5-1 and J is TRBJ2-1; 7 bases map to TRBD2. Unmatched junction bases numbered 13, after V lost 0 bases and J lost 10 bases. The CDR3 extends over 16 amino acids. Germline loops: CDR1 SGHRS, CDR2 YFSETQ. Written as DNA, the CDR3 is TGCGCCAGCAGCTTGGCCAGCGGCGGGAGTGGGAACGAGCAGTTCTTC. Protein product: CASSLASGGSGNEQFF.

The genes are TRBV7-3 and TRBJ2-2, with D hard to call. The CDR3 sequence is 13 residues long. Germline values: CDR1 SGHTA, CDR2 FQGTGA. Trimming took off 3 bases at V and 6 bases at J, with 8 bases between the two ends. The CDR3: CASSLSGPGELFF. CDR3 in DNA: TGTGCCAGCAGCTTGTCCGGCCCCGGGGAGCTGTTTTTT.

The chain has TRBV9 and TRBJ2-1, with D possibly being TRBD1 (5 bases). Germline assignment: CDR1 SGDLS and CDR2 YYNGEE. Deletions cut 2 bases from V and 0 bases from J, with 18 bases between. The CDR3 is 18 residues long. The CDR3 spells CASSVTDSASRSYNEQFF. In DNA, the CDR3 is TGTGCCAGCAGCGTGACAGACAGTGCCTCTCGCTCCTACAATGAGCAGTTCTTC.

The genes are TRBV7-8 and TRBJ1-2, with D perhaps TRBD1 (6 bases). The V end was cut by 7 bases, the J end by 2 bases, with 20 bases between. Germline-derived CDR1 and CDR2 are SGHVS and FQNEAQ. The CDR3 has 16 amino acids. The CDR3 protein is CASTQWETGANYGYTF. The CDR3 DNA reads as TGTGCCAGCACCCAATGGGAGACAGGCGCCAACTATGGCTACACCTTC.

This chain uses TRBV28 with TRBJ2-7; 8 bases agree with TRBD1. The CDR3 has 20 residues. J lost 2 bases, V lost 11 bases, and 29 bases had no gene match. Germline V CDR1 and CDR2: MDHEN, SYDVKM. Here the CDR3 reads CAPSNVRGTGRRRVPYEQYF. CDR3 nucleotide sequence: TGTGCCCCCTCAAATGTAAGAGGGACAGGAAGGCGGAGGGTCCCCTACGAGCAGTACTTC. Drawing the rest from reference TRBV28 and TRBJ2-7, the complete variable domain is DVKVTQSSRYLVKRTGEKVFLECVQDMDHENMFWYRQDPGLGLRLIYFSYDVKMKEKGDIPEGYSVSREKKERFSLILESASTNQTSMYLCAPSNVRGTGRRRVPYEQYFGPGTRLTVT.

The rearrangement joins TRBV4-3 to TRBJ2-7; perhaps TRBD1 as D (5 bases). The CDR3 is made up of 15 amino acids. Trimming cost V 1 base and J 0 bases, with 10 bases left between them. Germline lookup yields CDR1 LGHNA and CDR2 YSLEER. The CDR3: CASSQGGLASYEQYF. The CDR3 nucleotides are TGCGCCAGCAGCCAAGGGGGCCTTGCCTCCTACGAGCAGTACTTC.

The chain has TRBV11-3 and TRBJ2-7; 9 bases are a match to TRBD1. Germline-derived CDR1 and CDR2 are SGHNT and YENEEA. The CDR3 covers 14 residues. V shed 5 bases and J 6 bases; nucleotides not matched to a gene: 8. CDR3 in amino acids: CASSPGTGSGEQYF. As DNA, the CDR3 is TGTGCCAGCAGCCCCGGGACAGGGAGTGGCGAGCAGTACTTC. Based on the CDR3 plus reference TRBV11-3 and TRBJ2-7, the full variable domain is EAGVVQSPRYKIIEKKQPVAFWCNPISGHNTLYWYLQNLGQGPELLIRYENEEAVDDSQLPKDRFSAERLKGVDSTLKIQPAELGDSAVYLCASSPGTGSGEQYFGPGTRLTVT.

This clone was seen just once. The chain uses TRBV4-3 and TRBJ2-7; possible D gene TRBD2, 7 bases. Germline V CDR1 and CDR2: LGHNA, YSLEER. Trimming removed 1 base from V and 3 bases from J, with 16 bases in between. The CDR3 has 16 residues. CDR3 DNA sequence: TGCGCCAGCAGCCAAGCACAGGGAGGGGGTGGCTACGAGCAGTACTTC. Protein: CASSQAQGGGGYEQYF.

V usage is TRBV6-4 and J usage is TRBJ2-3; 10 positions agree with TRBD2. V shed 4 bases and J 2 bases; nucleotides not matched to a gene: 3. The CDR3 is 15 residues long. CDR1 is MRHNA, CDR2 SNTAGT, per germline. The CDR3 protein is CASSALAGVTDTQYF. CDR3 nucleotides: TGTGCCAGCAGTGCCCTAGCGGGAGTCACAGATACGCAGTATTTT.

The chain employs TRBV28 and TRBJ2-7; D may be TRBD1 or TRBD2 (6 bases each). Between the trimmed V and J ends, which lost 3 bases and 5 bases, there was a span of 11 bases. The CDR3 consists of 13 residues. Germline V gene lookup returns CDR1 MDHEN and CDR2 SYDVKM. As DNA, the CDR3 is TGTGCCAGCAGTTTGCCCGGGGGCAACGAGCAGTACTTC. Protein: CASSLPGGNEQYF.

This rearrangement joins TRBV11-2 to TRBJ1-5, with TRBD1 identical over 9 bases. V lost 5 bases to trimming and J lost 3 bases; unmatched junction nucleotides: 8. Germline V gene data show CDR1 as SGHAT and CDR2 as FQNNGV. The CDR3 is made up of 16 amino acids. CDR3 sequence (DNA): TGTGCCAGCAGCCCCGGGACAGGGATTTTCAATCAGCCCCAGCATTTT. This encodes CASSPGTGIFNQPQHF.

This clone was found a few times. The chain uses TRBV5-1 and TRBJ2-2; 8 nucleotides match TRBD1. V gave up 0 bases and J gave up 4 bases; unmatched junction bases: 11. There are 18 residues in the CDR3. Germline V gives CDR1 SGHRS, CDR2 YFSETQ. For the CDR3, the DNA is TGCGCCAGCAGCTTGGCTCAGGGGGCCCGATTTGGCACCGGGGAGCTGTTTTTT. It yields the protein CASSLAQGARFGTGELFF.

The gene calls are TRBV28 and TRBJ1-4; D unclear. Trimming removed 7 bases at V and 7 bases at J, with 16 bases between. Germline V CDR1 and CDR2: MDHEN, SYDVKM. The CDR3 loop spans 14 amino acids. DNA for the CDR3: TGTGCCAGCAATATCGGGGTTCCTGGTGAAAAACTGTTTTTT. This encodes CASNIGVPGEKLFF.

This chain links TRBV5-1 with TRBJ2-2; D is unclear. Germline CDR1 and CDR2: SGHRS and YFSETQ. The CDR3 runs 14 residues. The germline V and J ends were trimmed by 0 bases and 2 bases, with 5 bases remaining between them. The CDR3 spells CASSLVRNTGELFF. DNA of the CDR3: TGCGCCAGCAGCTTGGTTAGAAACACCGGGGAGCTGTTTTTT.

V gene TRBV4-1 combines with J gene TRBJ2-2; unclear D gene. Germline CDR1 MGHRA, CDR2 YSYEKL. The CDR3 runs to 15 residues. Trimming shortened V by 0 bases and J by 0 bases, and 5 bases separated the two germline ends. CDR3 in amino acids: CASSQDLTNTGELFF. The CDR3 DNA is TGCGCCAGCAGCCAAGATCTGACGAACACCGGGGAGCTGTTTTTT.

The chain recombines TRBV29-1 with TRBJ2-7; TRBD1 matches at 8 bases. V dropped 8 bases and J dropped 3; count of bases not matched to a gene: 21. The CDR3 covers 17 residues. The V gene's germline CDR1 is SQVTM and CDR2 ANQGSEA. CDR3 in DNA: TGCAGCTCCCCCCCTCTGACAGGGGCCTTACCCTTCTACGAGCAGTACTTC. Protein sequence: CSSPPLTGALPFYEQYF.

The rearrangement uses TRBV4-3 and TRBJ2-7; D remains ambiguous. The CDR3 is made up of 18 amino acids. V lost 0 bases and J lost 2, with 20 bases in between. Germline V gene lookup returns CDR1 LGHNA and CDR2 YSLEER. The CDR3 coding sequence is TGCGCCAGCAGCCAAGATTTCGTGGCAAGTAAACAGACCTACGAGCAGTACTTC. It codes for CASSQDFVASKQTYEQYF.

This chain joins TRBV7-2 and TRBJ2-5; TRBD2 might be the D (5 bases). CDR1 and CDR2 from the germline V gene are SGHTA and FQGNSA. The CDR3 covers 13 residues. V dropped 5 bases and J dropped 2 bases, with 9 bases sitting between them. As DNA, the CDR3 is TGTGCCAGCAGCGCGGGCCCGCAAGAGACCCAGTACTTC. As protein: CASSAGPQETQYF.

The gene calls are TRBV7-9 and TRBJ1-4; a possible D gene is TRBD1 (5 bases). This CDR3 spans 15 amino acids. Trimming cost V 5 bases and J 2 bases, with 12 bases left between them. Germline CDR1 SEHNR, CDR2 FQNEAQ (reference sequence). The CDR3 coding sequence is TGTGCCAGCAGCGTAGGGGATGTCACTAATGAAAAACTGTTTTTT. Translated, it gives CASSVGDVTNEKLFF.

The genes are TRBV5-1 and TRBJ1-1, with a possible D match to TRBD1 (5 bases). The CDR3 has 15 residues. The V gene lost 2 bases and the J gene lost 3 bases, with 14 bases spanning the gap. Looked up from germline, CDR1 is SGHRS and CDR2 is YFSETQ. In nucleotides, the CDR3 is TGCGCCAGCAGCTTCGCAGGCGGGGGGGACACTGAAGCTTTCTTT. It is translated as CASSFAGGGDTEAFF.

The genes are TRBV28 and TRBJ2-1; 9 nucleotides match TRBD1. This CDR3 region has 16 residues. The germline V gene encodes CDR1 MDHEN and CDR2 SYDVKM. Germline trimming cut 9 bases from V and 8 bases from J; bases unmatched to any gene: 17. CDR3 amino acids: CASLPTQGAPTDEQFF. DNA for the CDR3: TGTGCCAGTTTGCCGACACAGGGGGCCCCGACGGATGAGCAGTTCTTC.

This clone was recorded only once. The chain recombines TRBV5-4 with TRBJ2-7; the match to TRBD1 covers 7 bases. Germline CDR1 and CDR2: SGHNT and YYREEE (reference sequence). The V gene end was trimmed by 3 bases and the J gene end by 1 base; junction bases not matched to a gene: 1. The CDR3 has 13 amino acids. Written as DNA, the CDR3 is TGTGCCAGCAGCTCGGGACAGTCCTACGAGCAGTACTTC. Translating it yields CASSSGQSYEQYF.